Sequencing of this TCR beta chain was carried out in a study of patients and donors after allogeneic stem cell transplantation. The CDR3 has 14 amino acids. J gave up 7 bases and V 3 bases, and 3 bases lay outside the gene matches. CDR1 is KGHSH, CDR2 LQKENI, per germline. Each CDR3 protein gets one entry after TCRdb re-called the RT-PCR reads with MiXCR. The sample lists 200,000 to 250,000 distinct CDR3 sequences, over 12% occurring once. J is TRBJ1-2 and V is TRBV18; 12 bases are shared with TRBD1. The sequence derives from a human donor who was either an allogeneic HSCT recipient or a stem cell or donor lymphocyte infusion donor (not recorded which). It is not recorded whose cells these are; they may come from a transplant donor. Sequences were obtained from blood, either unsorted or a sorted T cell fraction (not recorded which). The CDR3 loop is CASSPGQGASGYTF. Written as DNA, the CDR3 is TGTGCCAGCTCACCGGGACAGGGGGCGAGTGGCTACACCTTC.